This T cell receptor (beta chain) was sequenced for a study of shared clonotypes between healthy human individuals (TCRdb year 2020). About the study as a whole: Three men and two women, aged 18 to 49 years, made up the cohort. Blood TCR repertoires of roughly 5 healthy adults were deeply sequenced to estimate repertoire size and the extent of clonotype sharing between individuals. Libraries were prepared and TCR repertoires were sequenced by different laboratories using diverse techniques, in order to increase sequencing depth and limit assay-specific biases. Per donor, leukapheresis produced somewhere between about 0.9 and 9.5 billion PBMCs.

What the study reported, not specific to this receptor: Pairwise subsampling indicated that sequencing depth was expected to affect the degree of clonotype sharing among donors. Sampling was restricted to blood, and TCR repertoires in tissues likely differ from the TCR repertoires found in blood. Because the study included only a small number of donors, the genetic and exposure-history diversity represented was limited.

Donors were healthy HIV-negative adults with no recently reported acute infections or vaccinations. Every donor was a Caucasian adult living in Nashville, Tennessee, USA. For unsorted samples, some 90 million PBMCs were counted, and genomic DNA was extracted using the QIAamp DNA Blood Mini kit. Blood was collected by leukapheresis, and PBMCs were isolated by Ficoll-Histopaque density gradient centrifugation and then cryopreserved in liquid nitrogen vapor phase. TCR CDR3 regions were amplified from genomic DNA by multiplex PCR using the deep immunoSEQ assay. Genomic DNA extracted from each cell subset was distributed evenly over all wells of several immunoSEQ 96-well plates, and each plate served as one replicate. For unsorted PBMC, about 270 ng of genomic DNA, equivalent to around 30,000 T cell genomes, went into each replicate PCR. Unsorted PBMC genomic DNA was sequenced across ten immunoSEQ deep assay plates. The purified libraries were quantified using a Qubit 3.0 fluorometer, sized with a Bioanalyzer 2100, and then quantified again using the KAPA Library Quantification kit. Each immunoSEQ 96-well plate was sequenced on its own single-read 150-cycle Illumina NextSeq 550 flow cell. The published analysis was carried out like this. Because the immunoSEQ output included only junctional sequences and no quality scores, the filtering could not be the same as the filtering used for full-length reads. Sequences were annotated with PyIR, a Python wrapper for IgBLAST v1.9, and V/J genes and CDR3 were assigned using IMGT germline references. Reads with weak V/J assignments (E-value above 1e-6), missing CDR3, stop codons, out-of-frame junctions, or ambiguous translated residues were removed. A V3J clonotype was defined by an identical inferred V gene, J gene, and CDR3 amino acid sequence. Percentage overlap between repertoires was calculated by dividing the number of shared unique clonotypes by the size of the smaller repertoire. Repertoire richness was assessed with RTK rarefaction, the Chao1 estimator, and Recon v2.1 estimates of unobserved clonotypes. TCRdb obtained this table from immuneACCESS and retained in-frame rearrangements with V and J assigned. These tables miss some clones; where compared with another copy, unresolved V genes account for less than half of the shortfall, and the remainder is unexplained. The V and J calls and the clone size are those of that table, but D and trimming were determined from the DNA. A total of about 560,000 clones appear in this sample, roughly four fifths of them only once. The ten largest clones capture 12% of the sample.

The count of this clone is one. Its antigen is unknown. Base qualities were left out, and no much larger clone turns up one base away. CDR1 and CDR2 were assigned from the germline V gene (reference sequence) as SGHNT and YYREEE. The CDR3 runs 15 amino acids, cysteine and phenylalanine included. Of the read, only the CDR3 DNA is kept; its 45 bases are in frame from base 1. V sheds 2 bases and J sheds 0 bases, leaving 12 bases between their ends. Recombination connected TRBV5-4 to TRBJ2-7; the D gene is perhaps TRBD1, from 6 matching bases. The sample comprised PBMCs. This clonotype was sampled from a woman in her forties in good health. Some clones in this sample may be carry-over from other donors' samples. The CDR3 protein is CASSLEQGPSYEQYF. The sequenced DNA is TGTGCCAGCAGCTTAGAACAGGGTCCCTCCTACGAGCAGTACTTC. Beyond the CDR3, the reference TRBV5-4 and TRBJ2-7 genes provide the residues; the full variable domain reads: ETGVTQSPTHLIKTRGQQVTLRCSSQSGHNTVSWYQQALGQGPQFIFQYYREEENGRGNFPPRFSGLQFPNYSSELNVNALELDDSALYLCASSLEQGPSYEQYFGPGTRLTVT.